This is a list of T cell receptor beta chains from one sample in a study of T cell responses to AZD1222 COVID-19 vaccine. The method was immunoSEQ multiplex PCR; TCRdb's version includes in-frame clones alone and lacks a portion of them. The sample holds 120,000 to 150,000 clones, approximately 90% seen once. The material was peripheral blood, obtained on day 0 of AZD1222 vaccination. These TCRs come from an adult in good health. Both conserved end residues are part of each CDR3. D genes are given only for firm matches. Expanded clones get a size class; other rows say once, few or many, or leave the size out.

d_call: -; clone_size: -; j_call: TRBJ1-3; v_call: TRBV20-1; cdr3_aa: CSASLSGTVFGNTIYF; cdr3_nt: TGCAGTGCTAGTCTATCGGGTACCGTATTCGGAAACACCATATATTTT
d_call: -; clone_size: -; j_call: TRBJ1-2; v_call: TRBV28; cdr3_aa: CASSLQGYGYTF; cdr3_nt: TGTGCCAGCTCCCTACAGGGATATGGCTACACCTTC
d_call: -; clone_size: -; j_call: TRBJ1-2; v_call: TRBV6-1; cdr3_aa: CASSEVGGDYGYTF; cdr3_nt: TGTGCCAGCAGTGAAGTTGGAGGGGACTATGGCTACACCTTC
d_call: -; clone_size: -; j_call: TRBJ2-5; v_call: TRBV11-2; cdr3_aa: CASSSLIDPAGETQYF; cdr3_nt: TGTGCCAGCAGCTCCCTAATCGACCCGGCGGGAGAGACCCAGTACTTC
d_call: TRBD1; clone_size: once; j_call: TRBJ1-1; v_call: TRBV5-4; cdr3_aa: CASSRDSNTVGTEAFF; cdr3_nt: TGTGCCAGCAGCCGGGACAGTAACACCGTAGGCACTGAAGCTTTCTTT
d_call: -; clone_size: once; j_call: TRBJ1-3; v_call: TRBV29-1; cdr3_aa: CSVLIGAGNTIYF; cdr3_nt: TGCAGCGTGTTGATAGGGGCCGGAAACACCATATATTTT
d_call: TRBD2; clone_size: -; j_call: TRBJ2-3; v_call: TRBV11-1; cdr3_aa: CASGLSGGYTDTQYF; cdr3_nt: TGTGCCAGCGGATTAAGCGGGGGTTACACAGATACGCAGTATTTT
d_call: -; clone_size: few; j_call: TRBJ2-7; v_call: TRBV7-9; cdr3_aa: CASSLTDYEQYF; cdr3_nt: TGTGCCAGCAGCTTAACGGACTACGAGCAGTACTTC
d_call: TRBD1; clone_size: -; j_call: TRBJ1-2; v_call: TRBV10-2; cdr3_aa: CASTGTGDYGYTF; cdr3_nt: TGCGCCAGCACCGGGACAGGGGACTATGGCTACACCTTC
d_call: TRBD1; clone_size: -; j_call: TRBJ1-2; v_call: TRBV5-6; cdr3_aa: CASSLYKGLRGGFNYGYTF; cdr3_nt: TGTGCCAGCAGCTTGTATAAGGGATTGAGAGGGGGCTTTAACTATGGCTACACCTTC
d_call: -; clone_size: -; j_call: TRBJ1-2; v_call: TRBV5-4; cdr3_aa: CASSSPGRWFSYTF; cdr3_nt: TGTGCCAGCAGCAGCCCGGGCAGATGGTTTTCCTACACCTTC
d_call: TRBD1; clone_size: -; j_call: TRBJ1-5; v_call: TRBV6-5; cdr3_aa: CASSYDRGNQPQHF; cdr3_nt: TGTGCCAGCAGTTATGACAGGGGCAATCAGCCCCAGCATTTT
d_call: -; clone_size: -; j_call: TRBJ2-4; v_call: TRBV9; cdr3_aa: CASSVRGENIQYF; cdr3_nt: TGTGCCAGCAGCGTCCGTGGGGAAAACATTCAGTACTTC
d_call: TRBD1; clone_size: -; j_call: TRBJ1-2; v_call: TRBV28; cdr3_aa: CASSLTGGRYGYTF; cdr3_nt: TGTGCCAGCAGTTTAACAGGGGGTCGGTATGGCTACACCTTC
d_call: TRBD2; clone_size: -; j_call: TRBJ2-7; v_call: TRBV4-2; cdr3_aa: CASSPQTSGVSYEQYF; cdr3_nt: TGTGCCAGCAGCCCGCAAACTAGCGGGGTTTCCTACGAGCAGTACTTC
d_call: TRBD1; clone_size: once; j_call: TRBJ2-7; v_call: TRBV3-1/TRBV3-2; cdr3_aa: CASSQVGTGQGIKQYF; cdr3_nt: TGTGCCAGCAGCCAAGTAGGTACAGGACAGGGAATAAAGCAGTACTTC
d_call: TRBD2; clone_size: -; j_call: TRBJ2-2; v_call: TRBV18; cdr3_aa: CASSSPGLAGRGTGELFF; cdr3_nt: TGTGCCAGCTCGTCGCCCGGACTAGCGGGGAGGGGCACCGGGGAGCTGTTTTTT
d_call: TRBD2; clone_size: -; j_call: TRBJ2-5; v_call: TRBV7-6; cdr3_aa: CASSPRLAGGLQETQYF; cdr3_nt: TGTGCCAGCAGCCCCCGACTAGCGGGGGGTCTCCAAGAGACCCAGTACTTC
d_call: TRBD1; clone_size: -; j_call: TRBJ1-2; v_call: TRBV5-1; cdr3_aa: CASRLGQGNYGYTF; cdr3_nt: TGCGCCAGCAGGTTGGGACAGGGGAACTATGGCTACACCTTC
d_call: TRBD1; clone_size: -; j_call: TRBJ1-2; v_call: TRBV18; cdr3_aa: CASSPGQGIGGYGYTF; cdr3_nt: TGTGCCAGCTCACCAGGACAGGGTATCGGGGGCTATGGCTACACCTTC
d_call: -; clone_size: -; j_call: TRBJ1-4; v_call: TRBV28; cdr3_aa: CASRHGVNEKLFF; cdr3_nt: TGTGCCAGCCGGCATGGGGTTAATGAAAAACTGTTTTTT
d_call: -; clone_size: once; j_call: TRBJ1-6; v_call: TRBV11-2; cdr3_aa: CASSKYLLGRSEPSLHF; cdr3_nt: TGTGCCAGCAGTAAATACCTTCTCGGACGGAGCGAGCCGAGCCTCCACTTT
d_call: -; clone_size: -; j_call: TRBJ1-5; v_call: TRBV2; cdr3_aa: CASSRIYSNQPQHF; cdr3_nt: TGTGCCAGCAGTCGAATATATAGCAATCAGCCCCAGCATTTT
d_call: -; clone_size: -; j_call: TRBJ2-7; v_call: TRBV14; cdr3_aa: CASSLGSGRGYEQYF; cdr3_nt: TGTGCCAGCAGCCTTGGGTCAGGACGGGGCTACGAGCAGTACTTC
d_call: -; clone_size: -; j_call: TRBJ2-1; v_call: TRBV6-1; cdr3_aa: CASSEQTYNEQFF; cdr3_nt: TGTGCCAGCAGTGAACAGACCTACAATGAGCAGTTCTTC
d_call: -; clone_size: -; j_call: TRBJ2-3; v_call: TRBV11-2; cdr3_aa: CASNRPGADTQYF; cdr3_nt: TGTGCCAGCAACCGCCCAGGGGCAGATACGCAGTATTTT
d_call: -; clone_size: -; j_call: TRBJ2-7; v_call: TRBV7-2; cdr3_aa: CASSLEYSPGTSYEQYF; cdr3_nt: TGTGCCAGCAGCTTAGAGTACTCTCCAGGTACCTCCTACGAGCAGTACTTC
d_call: -; clone_size: -; j_call: TRBJ1-1; v_call: TRBV19; cdr3_aa: CASNSGGNTEAFF; cdr3_nt: TGTGCCAGTAACAGCGGAGGGAACACTGAAGCTTTCTTT
d_call: -; clone_size: -; j_call: TRBJ1-4; v_call: TRBV10-3; cdr3_aa: CAISGLSNEKLFF; cdr3_nt: TGTGCCATCTCGGGGCTAAGTAATGAAAAACTGTTTTTT
d_call: TRBD1; clone_size: -; j_call: TRBJ1-6; v_call: TRBV19; cdr3_aa: CASNGQGNSPLHF; cdr3_nt: TGTGCCAGTAATGGACAGGGCAACTCACCCCTCCACTTT
d_call: -; clone_size: -; j_call: TRBJ2-7; v_call: TRBV28; cdr3_aa: CASSLSGRPPYEQYF; cdr3_nt: TGTGCCAGCAGTTTATCTGGCCGTCCCCCCTACGAGCAGTACTTC
d_call: -; clone_size: -; j_call: TRBJ1-2; v_call: TRBV28; cdr3_aa: CASSHRTTLDYGYTF; cdr3_nt: TGTGCCAGCAGCCATCGGACAACATTGGACTATGGCTACACCTTC
d_call: -; clone_size: once; j_call: TRBJ2-5; v_call: TRBV9; cdr3_aa: CASSDGPAGTQYF; cdr3_nt: TGTGCCAGCAGCGATGGACCCGCCGGGACCCAGTACTTC
d_call: TRBD1; clone_size: -; j_call: TRBJ1-2; v_call: TRBV5-1; cdr3_aa: CASSPGTGGGYTF; cdr3_nt: TGCGCCAGCAGCCCCGGGACAGGGGGTGGCTACACCTTC
d_call: TRBD2; clone_size: -; j_call: TRBJ2-7; v_call: TRBV7-2; cdr3_aa: CASSFQSGGSGEQYF; cdr3_nt: TGTGCCAGCAGCTTCCAAAGCGGGGGGTCAGGAGAGCAGTACTTC
d_call: -; clone_size: -; j_call: TRBJ1-5; v_call: TRBV4-3; cdr3_aa: CASSRGTGNQPQHF; cdr3_nt: TGCGCCAGCAGCCGGGGGACGGGGAATCAGCCCCAGCATTTT
d_call: -; clone_size: few; j_call: TRBJ1-5; v_call: TRBV29-1; cdr3_aa: CSVRAGPGNQPQHF; cdr3_nt: TGCAGCGTTCGGGCCGGACCGGGCAATCAGCCCCAGCATTTT
d_call: -; clone_size: -; j_call: TRBJ1-4; v_call: TRBV6-5; cdr3_aa: CASSYSRATNEKLFF; cdr3_nt: TGTGCCAGCAGTTACTCACGGGCAACTAATGAAAAACTGTTTTTT